These 15 T cell receptor beta chains were sequenced from one sample in a study of CD8+ T cells in alopecia areata (dated by TCRdb to the late 2010s). To prepare the library, the immunoSEQ multiplex PCR assay was applied. For TCR sequencing, RNA was extracted from every sample and reverse transcribed into cDNA to serve as template. TCRdb provides this immuneACCESS table in a form limited to in-frame rearrangements. Some clones are lacking; in checked studies, under half of them reflect an unresolved V gene, and why the rest are absent is not known. For this sample there are roughly 200,000 clones; around 50% appear just once. The ten largest clones add up to around 5% of the sample. The sample consisted of CD8+ T cells sorted from blood. All receptors derive from a human donor in good health.

J is TRBJ2-5 and V is TRBV7-9; 7 nucleotides agree with TRBD1. V lost 5 bases to trimming and J lost 2 bases; unmatched junction nucleotides: 11. This CDR3 region has 16 residues. CDR1 is SEHNR, CDR2 FQNEAQ, per germline (reference sequence). This chain's CDR3 is CASSQGTAEYQETQYF. For the CDR3, the DNA is TGTGCCAGCAGCCAAGGGACAGCCGAGTATCAAGAGACCCAGTACTTC.

The chain couples TRBV7-9 to TRBJ2-7; possible D gene TRBD2, 6 bases. Germline loops: CDR1 SEHNR, CDR2 FQNEAQ (reference sequence). This CDR3 contains 18 residues. V lost 5 bases to trimming and J lost 1 base, with 24 bases between them. CDR3: CASSIRDRELGESYEQYF. DNA of the CDR3: TGTGCCAGCAGCATCCGGGACCGGGAGCTTGGGGAGTCCTACGAGCAGTACTTC.

V gene TRBV30 combines with J gene TRBJ1-1; D is possibly TRBD1 (5 bases). V shed 4 bases and J shed 2 bases, with 11 bases lying between them. The CDR3 consists of 13 residues. Germline loops: CDR1 GTSNPN, CDR2 SVGIG (reference sequence). CDR3 sequence: CAWIGASNTEAFF. The CDR3 DNA sequence: TGTGCCTGGATCGGGGCCTCTAACACTGAAGCTTTCTTT.

This rearrangement joins TRBV10-1 to TRBJ2-4; D remains unclear. This CDR3 has 14 residues. V was shortened by 7 bases and J by 0 bases, with 10 bases between the two germline ends. Germline V gives CDR1 WNHNN, CDR2 SYGVQD (reference sequence). CDR3: CASTSRVAKNIQYF. The CDR3 DNA sequence: TGCGCCAGCACAAGTCGGGTAGCCAAAAACATTCAGTACTTC.

DNA of the CDR3: TGTGCCACCAGCTCCTCAGACAGGACTAGCACAGATACGCAGTATTTT. Its protein is CATSSSDRTSTDTQYF. The chain couples TRBV15 to TRBJ2-3; TRBD1 might be the D (6 bases). V dropped 5 bases and J dropped 0 bases, with 15 bases sitting between them. The germline CDR1 and CDR2 sequences are LNHNV and YYDKDF (reference sequence). The CDR3 spans 16 residues.

In its sample, this clone was seen a few times. DNA for the CDR3: TGCGCCAGCAGCCTTCGCAGGGAATATGGCTACACCTTC. It encodes CASSLRREYGYTF. The chain joins TRBV4-1 to TRBJ1-2, with D possibly being TRBD1 (5 bases). Germline CDR1 MGHRA, CDR2 YSYEKL. V was shortened by 4 bases and J by 5 bases, with 11 bases between the two germline ends. This CDR3 comprises 13 residues.

The chain joins TRBV29-1 to TRBJ2-7; perhaps TRBD1 as D (5 bases). V lost 7 bases and J lost 3, with 16 bases in between. CDR3 length equals 13 residues. The germline gives CDR1 SQVTM, CDR2 ANQGSEA. The CDR3 region has the DNA TGCAGCGCCGGTACAGGCGCAGACTACGAGCAGTACTTC. It specifies CSAGTGADYEQYF.

This chain uses TRBV29-1 with TRBJ1-2, with D possibly TRBD1 on 6 matching bases. The germline gives CDR1 SQVTM, CDR2 ANQGSEA. The CDR3 has 13 residues. V lost 3 bases and J lost 4, with 12 bases in between. This CDR3 is CSVDPGATYGYTF. The CDR3 bases are TGCAGCGTTGACCCAGGGGCGACCTATGGCTACACCTTC.

Only one count was recorded for this clone. The chain links TRBV29-1 to TRBJ1-2; 10 bases align to TRBD1. The V segment lost 0 bases and the J segment 2 bases; nucleotides outside the gene matches: 3. CDR3 length: 15 residues. Germline V gene lookup returns CDR1 SQVTM and CDR2 ANQGSEA. CDR3 nucleotides: TGCAGCGTTGAAGACTGGGGACAGGGGAACTATGGCTACACCTTC. Its protein is CSVEDWGQGNYGYTF.

The rearrangement joins TRBV29-1 to TRBJ1-2; no definite D call. Trimming left V 6 bases short and J 5 bases short, with 10 bases between. CDR1 and CDR2 from the germline V gene are SQVTM and ANQGSEA. The CDR3 is 11 amino acids. The CDR3 region is CSVAQRYGYTF. DNA for the CDR3: TGCAGCGTAGCCCAAAGGTATGGCTACACCTTC.

This clone has more than one count but fewer than ten. J is TRBJ2-7 and V is TRBV5-1; tentatively, D is TRBD1 or TRBD2 (5 bases each). This CDR3 is built from 14 residues. CDR1 is SGHRS, CDR2 YFSETQ, per germline. The V end was cut by 5 bases, the J end by 3 bases, with 15 bases between. The CDR3: CASSQGDAFYEQYF. The CDR3 DNA is TGCGCCAGCAGTCAAGGGGACGCCTTCTACGAGCAGTACTTC.

This clone was seen a few times. The chain uses TRBV29-1 and TRBJ2-1, with D perhaps TRBD2 (8 bases). Per the germline V gene, CDR1 is SQVTM and CDR2 is ANQGSEA. Trimming left V 3 bases short and J 10 bases short, with 16 bases between. The CDR3 sequence is 13 residues long. The CDR3 sequence: CSVEKGLGGEQFF. The DNA of the CDR3 is TGCAGCGTTGAGAAGGGACTAGGGGGCGAGCAGTTCTTC.

The chain couples TRBV7-9 to TRBJ2-1; unclear D gene. CDR3 length: 12 amino acids. V lost 1 base and J lost 6, with 4 bases in between. CDR1 is SEHNR, CDR2 FQNEAQ, per germline (reference sequence). CDR3 in amino acids: CASSLEGNEQFF. The CDR3 bases are TGTGCCAGCAGCTTAGAGGGCAATGAGCAGTTCTTC.

The rearrangement joins TRBV7-9 to TRBJ2-1; no reliable D call. Germline loops: CDR1 SEHNR, CDR2 FQNEAQ (reference sequence). The CDR3 covers 11 residues. V was trimmed by 6 bases and J by 8 bases, leaving 8 bases between them. The CDR3 nucleotides are TGTGCCAGCAGTTCCCGACATGAGCAGTTCTTC. As protein: CASSSRHEQFF.

The chain is built from TRBV27 and TRBJ2-5; the match to TRBD2 covers 7 bases. With 6 bases clipped from V and 9 bases from J, the junction kept 13 bases outside the gene matches. The germline V gene encodes CDR1 MNHEY and CDR2 SMNVEV (reference sequence). The CDR3 consists of 14 residues. CDR3 sequence reads: CASSSISGSGAQYF. In nucleotides, the CDR3 is TGTGCCAGCAGCAGTATTAGCGGGTCCGGGGCCCAGTACTTC.